This T cell receptor beta chain was identified during a study of response to subunit inactivated influenza vaccine. TCRdb called the RT-PCR reads again in MiXCR, with one record for every CDR3 protein. The data show around 750,000 distinct CDR3 sequences, 21% seen once. Germline lookup yields CDR1 GTSNPN and CDR2 SVGIG (reference sequence). This CDR3 contains 11 residues. Germline trimming cut 4 bases from V and 11 bases from J; bases unmatched to any gene: 4. The receptor's source is a man aged 50 or older who received an inactivated influenza vaccine. This chain uses TRBV30 with TRBJ1-4; 7 nucleotides match TRBD1. Specimen: PBMCs from blood, collected about 5 days after vaccination. CDR3: CAWKTGAKLFF. In nucleotides, the CDR3 is TGTGCCTGGAAAACAGGGGCGAAACTGTTTTTT.